Sequencing of this TCR beta chain was carried out in a study of blood T cell repertoires in COVID-19 (dated by TCRdb to between 2020 and 2021). Notes on the research overall: The collaborator samples originated in the United States, Italy and Spain and spanned the acute and convalescent phases of COVID-19. Subjects who had been exposed to COVID-19, were actively infected with it, or had recovered from it provided the deeply sampled blood TCRbeta repertoires that made up the dataset. Nearly every sample came with metadata listing a de-identified subject ID, COVID-19 status, age in years and sex. Samples came from the ongoing ImmuneRACE study (first 160 participants) plus 1,254 subjects from 6 global collaborators. HLA class I and class II types, where available, came from metadata supplied by the sample provider rather than from assay-based typing. The repertoires were made available in a free public database intended to serve as a resource for research on the immune response to SARS-CoV-2. The material from the prospective study consisted of cDNA or gDNA derived from T cells, B-cell-depleted T cells, or PBMCs.

From the germline V gene, CDR1 is SNHLY and CDR2 is FYNNEI. V is shortened by 8 bases, J by 2 bases, and the region joining them spans 17 bases. Inclusive of the bounding cysteine and phenylalanine, the CDR3 is 15 residues long. Just the 45-base CDR3 DNA is kept, in frame starting at base 1. The paper's findings and limits, for the study overall: The quantity of clinical and demographic metadata differed by source and by participant and was supplied without curation.

The immunoSEQ Assay, a bias-controlled multiplex PCR, was used to amplify TCRbeta CDR3 regions from genomic DNA. Per the authors' processing: Within the assay, amplification of reference gene primers was used to estimate how many nucleated cells each sample contained. To quantify the absolute abundance of each unique TCRbeta CDR3 rearrangement, sequence reads were collapsed and filtered. For each sample, productive Simpson clonality was calculated as the square root of Simpson's diversity index across productive rearrangements. TCRdb's version of the immuneACCESS table is confined to in-frame rearrangements and falls short of the full clone set. An unresolved V gene accounts for under half of the shortfall where checked; the remainder is of unknown origin. Clone size and V and J calls were adopted from that table, with D and trimming inferred from the DNA. Present in this sample are roughly 340,000 clones, roughly 90% of which were seen just once. Jointly, the top ten make up 7% to 8% of the sample.

With respect to this clone: The antigen it binds to is not known. The input lacks base qualities; no much larger clone sits a single base away.

At one collaborating source in Seattle, patients were enrolled during active infection and were followed longitudinally through the course of disease. Each collaborating institution followed its own protocols to collect whole blood in K2EDTA tubes. Collaborator samples were shipped for TCRbeta analysis as frozen whole blood, isolated PBMCs, or DNA extracted from either sample type. The specimen sequenced was peripheral blood. The receptor's source is a woman in her seventies with COVID-19, enrolled during active disease. The sequence joins TRBV2 to TRBJ2-3, with the D gene not clear enough to name. Read as DNA, the sequence is TGTGCCAGCCTACTAAGGCAGATGGCCACAGATACGCAGTATTTT. Translation gives CASLLRQMATDTQYF.